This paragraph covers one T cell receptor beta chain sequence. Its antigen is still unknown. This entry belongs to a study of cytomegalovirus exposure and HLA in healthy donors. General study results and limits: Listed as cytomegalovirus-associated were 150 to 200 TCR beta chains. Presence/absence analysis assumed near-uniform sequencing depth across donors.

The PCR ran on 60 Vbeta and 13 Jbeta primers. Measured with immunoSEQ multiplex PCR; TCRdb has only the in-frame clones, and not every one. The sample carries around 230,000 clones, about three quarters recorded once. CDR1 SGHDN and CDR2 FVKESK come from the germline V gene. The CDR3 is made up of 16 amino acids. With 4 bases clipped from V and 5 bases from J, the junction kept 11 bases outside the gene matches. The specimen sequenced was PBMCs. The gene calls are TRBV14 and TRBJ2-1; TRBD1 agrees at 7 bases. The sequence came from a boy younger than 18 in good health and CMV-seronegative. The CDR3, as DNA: TGTGCCAGCAGCCCGGCCGGGACAGAGATTAACAATGAGCAGTTCTTC. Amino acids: CASSPAGTEINNEQFF.